This is a list of T cell receptor beta chains from one sample in a study of TIL therapy for anti-PD-1-resistant metastatic lung cancer. The repertoire was sequenced with immunoSEQ multiplex PCR; TCRdb's copy has only in-frame clones and lacks some. This table holds approximately 40,000 clones, about 73% found once. This specimen was blood, taken at baseline. These receptors all stem from a person aged 25 to 80 with non-small cell lung cancer. CDR3s include the opening cysteine and the closing phenylalanine or tryptophan. The D gene is left open where the match is weak. Expanded clones get a size class; other rows say once, few or many, or leave the size out.

j_call: TRBJ1-4; clone_size: -; v_call: TRBV5-1; d_call: TRBD1; cdr3_aa: CASNPSGQGSEKLFF; cdr3_nt: TGCGCCAGCAACCCCTCGGGACAGGGTTCGGAAAAACTGTTTTTT
j_call: TRBJ2-5; clone_size: -; v_call: TRBV7-9; d_call: -; cdr3_aa: CASSLKETQYF; cdr3_nt: TGTGCCAGCAGCCTTAAAGAGACCCAGTACTTC
j_call: TRBJ2-3; clone_size: few; v_call: TRBV7-2; d_call: -; cdr3_aa: CASSLVSGARDTQYF; cdr3_nt: TGTGCCAGCAGCTTAGTGAGCGGAGCCCGAGATACGCAGTATTTT
j_call: TRBJ2-2; clone_size: -; v_call: TRBV28; d_call: -; cdr3_aa: CASSPRGANTGELFF; cdr3_nt: TGTGCCAGCAGTCCCAGGGGAGCGAACACCGGGGAGCTGTTTTTT
j_call: TRBJ2-5; clone_size: -; v_call: TRBV18; d_call: TRBD1; cdr3_aa: CASSPGQASLKTQYF; cdr3_nt: TGTGCCAGCTCACCGGGACAGGCCTCTCTTAAGACCCAGTACTTC
j_call: TRBJ2-1; clone_size: -; v_call: TRBV15; d_call: TRBD2; cdr3_aa: CATSRGYRTSGANNEQFF; cdr3_nt: TGTGCCACCAGCAGAGGCTACCGGACTAGCGGGGCGAACAATGAGCAGTTCTTC
j_call: TRBJ2-7; clone_size: -; v_call: TRBV6-1; d_call: -; cdr3_aa: CASSDGLGLTPYEQYF; cdr3_nt: TGTGCCAGCAGTGACGGATTGGGACTCACACCCTACGAGCAGTACTTC
j_call: TRBJ1-5; clone_size: few; v_call: TRBV6-5; d_call: -; cdr3_aa: CASSYSAGTNQPQHF; cdr3_nt: TGTGCCAGCAGTTACTCGGCAGGGACCAATCAGCCCCAGCATTTT
j_call: TRBJ1-3; clone_size: -; v_call: TRBV4-3; d_call: -; cdr3_aa: CASSHLQSSGNTIYF; cdr3_nt: TGCGCCAGCAGCCACCTCCAGAGCTCTGGAAACACCATATATTTT
j_call: TRBJ2-5; clone_size: -; v_call: TRBV2; d_call: -; cdr3_aa: CASSGGTPWETQYF; cdr3_nt: TGTGCCAGCAGTGGAGGGACGCCTTGGGAGACCCAGTACTTC
j_call: TRBJ2-1; clone_size: -; v_call: TRBV2; d_call: -; cdr3_aa: CASRDYHNEQFF; cdr3_nt: TGTGCCAGCAGGGACTACCACAATGAGCAGTTCTTC
j_call: TRBJ2-1; clone_size: once; v_call: TRBV29-1; d_call: TRBD2; cdr3_aa: CSVEKPVRTSGLNEQFF; cdr3_nt: TGCAGCGTTGAAAAACCCGTTAGGACTAGCGGACTCAATGAGCAGTTCTTC
j_call: TRBJ1-2; clone_size: -; v_call: TRBV25-1; d_call: -; cdr3_aa: CASSGPGSIGYTF; cdr3_nt: TGTGCCAGCAGTGGTCCAGGGTCTATTGGCTACACCTTC
j_call: TRBJ2-3; clone_size: once; v_call: TRBV2; d_call: TRBD1; cdr3_aa: CASSVPSTGSLAHTDTQYF; cdr3_nt: TGTGCCAGCAGTGTCCCTTCGACAGGGAGTTTAGCACATACAGATACGCAGTATTTT
j_call: TRBJ2-7; clone_size: -; v_call: TRBV28; d_call: TRBD1; cdr3_aa: CASSPGTGDSYEQYF; cdr3_nt: TGTGCCAGCAGCCCAGGGACAGGGGATTCCTACGAGCAGTACTTC
j_call: TRBJ1-5; clone_size: -; v_call: TRBV4-2; d_call: -; cdr3_aa: CASSQDGGPIQPQHF; cdr3_nt: TGTGCCAGCAGCCAAGATGGGGGCCCCATTCAGCCCCAGCATTTT
j_call: TRBJ1-2; clone_size: -; v_call: TRBV7-9; d_call: -; cdr3_aa: CASSFLGSYGYTF; cdr3_nt: TGTGCCAGCAGCTTCCTCGGGAGCTATGGCTACACCTTC
j_call: TRBJ1-1; clone_size: -; v_call: TRBV5-1; d_call: TRBD1; cdr3_aa: CASSLGGGTGNTEAFF; cdr3_nt: TGCGCCAGCAGCTTGGGGGGTGGGACAGGGAACACTGAAGCTTTCTTT
j_call: TRBJ1-1; clone_size: -; v_call: TRBV28; d_call: -; cdr3_aa: CASSLSSGLMNTEAFF; cdr3_nt: TGTGCCAGCAGTTTATCGTCAGGGCTTATGAACACTGAAGCTTTCTTT
j_call: TRBJ2-1; clone_size: -; v_call: TRBV7-3; d_call: -; cdr3_aa: CASSPRDRPTGQFF; cdr3_nt: TGTGCCAGCAGCCCGCGGGACAGACCCACCGGGCAGTTCTTC
j_call: TRBJ2-2; clone_size: -; v_call: TRBV11-1; d_call: -; cdr3_aa: CASSLSIIGELFF; cdr3_nt: TGTGCCAGCAGCTTGAGTATTATCGGGGAGCTGTTTTTT
j_call: TRBJ1-4; clone_size: few; v_call: TRBV13; d_call: TRBD1; cdr3_aa: CASSLTQGAFEKLFF; cdr3_nt: TGTGCCAGCAGCTTGACACAGGGGGCGTTTGAAAAACTGTTTTTT
j_call: TRBJ1-2; clone_size: -; v_call: TRBV28; d_call: -; cdr3_aa: CASSLANWGLGGYTF; cdr3_nt: TGTGCCAGCAGTTTGGCTAATTGGGGGCTGGGTGGCTACACCTTC
j_call: TRBJ1-2; clone_size: once; v_call: TRBV2; d_call: -; cdr3_aa: CASSDVLYGYTF; cdr3_nt: TGTGCCAGCAGTGACGTACTTTATGGCTACACCTTC